This is a list of T cell receptor beta chains from one sample in a study of read filtering for tumor transcriptome and immune sequencing. One entry per CDR3 protein results from TCRdb running MiXCR on the reads. The sample holds 48,000 or so distinct CDR3 sequences; around 19% are singletons and the top ten take 15%. Input material: a population of CD138-negative cells sorted from bone marrow. All receptors derive from a donor over 35 with multiple myeloma. CDR3s include the opening cysteine and the closing phenylalanine or tryptophan. The order of the fields is V gene, J gene, D gene, clone size, CDR3 protein, CDR3 DNA. The D gene is left open where the match is weak. Clone size is stated in some rows and not others, as once, few, many or a class when expanded.

TRBV29-1,TRBJ2-7,-,many,CSVEGKAAYEQYF,TGCAGCGTTGAAGGAAAGGCGGCCTACGAGCAGTACTTC
TRBV7-9,TRBJ2-7,-,many,CASSFVPTSSYEQYF,TGTGCCAGCAGCTTCGTCCCTACTTCGAGCTACGAGCAGTACTTC
TRBV6-5,TRBJ2-2,-,many,CASRRTPGVGTGELFF,TGTGCCAGCAGACGTACCCCAGGGGTGGGCACCGGGGAGCTGTTTTTT
TRBV10-3,TRBJ1-5,-,many,CAIRFTPGPIGNQPQHF,TGTGCCATCAGATTTACCCCGGGCCCCATTGGCAATCAGCCCCAGCATTTT
TRBV10-2,TRBJ2-1,TRBD1,medium-sized,CASSTRTTGSYNEQFF,TGCGCCAGCAGTACTCGGACGACAGGGTCCTACAATGAGCAGTTCTTC
TRBV19,TRBJ1-5,-,many,CASTPRGTYYQPQHF,TGTGCCAGTACTCCGAGGGGGACCTACTATCAGCCCCAGCATTTT
TRBV29-1,TRBJ2-7,-,many,CSAGGGQGGDEQYF,TGCAGCGCCGGGGGGGGACAGGGAGGGGACGAGCAGTACTTC
TRBV18,TRBJ1-2,TRBD1,-,CASSLDRGKSYTF,TGTGCCAGCTCGCTGGACAGGGGAAAAAGCTACACCTTC
TRBV11-2,TRBJ2-3,-,many,CASSLVPYADTQYF,TGTGCCAGCAGCTTAGTCCCGTACGCAGATACGCAGTATTTT
TRBV5-1,TRBJ2-3,TRBD2,many,CASSSEAGGKDTQYF,TGCGCCAGCAGCTCTGAAGCGGGAGGAAAAGATACGCAGTATTTT
TRBV3-1,TRBJ2-2,TRBD2,-,CASSHEILAGGPGELFF,TGTGCCAGCAGCCACGAGATACTCGCGGGAGGTCCCGGGGAGCTGTTTTTT
TRBV29-1,TRBJ1-5,-,many,CSVSDGSNQPQHF,TGCAGCGTTTCGGACGGCAGCAATCAGCCCCAGCATTTT
TRBV5-1,TRBJ2-2,TRBD1,many,CASSVGQGDTGELFF,TGCGCCAGCAGCGTTGGACAGGGGGACACCGGGGAGCTGTTTTTT
TRBV28,TRBJ2-1,TRBD2,many,CASNPSGGLDEQFF,TGTGCCAGCAACCCGTCGGGGGGGCTCGATGAGCAGTTCTTC
TRBV6-2/TRBV6-3,TRBJ1-1,TRBD1,many,CASSTDRANTEAFF,TGTGCCAGCAGCACGGACAGGGCTAACACTGAAGCTTTCTTT
TRBV5-4,TRBJ2-1,-,-,CASSLDLDEQFF,TGTGCCAGCAGCTTAGATCTAGATGAGCAGTTCTTC